What follows is one T cell receptor beta chain and its context. Its cognate antigen is unknown. This entry is derived from a study of PD-1 blockade in classical Hodgkin lymphoma. Study overall: Patients were administered nivolumab (3 mg/kg intravenously) every 2 weeks.

Trimming pared 7 bases from V and 0 bases from J, leaving 28 bases between. This CDR3 has 19 amino acids. From germline, CDR1 is SGHNT and CDR2 YYREEE (reference sequence). Each patient's relapse followed autologous stem cell transplantation, and brentuximab vedotin exposure varied. The best responses consisted of complete response, partial response or progressive disease. Measured with immunoSEQ multiplex PCR; TCRdb has only the in-frame clones, and not every one. The repertoire holds some 60,000 clones, with more than 80% as singletons. Study-wide findings and caveats: CD4+ TCR diversity, unlike CD8+, rose significantly by C4D1.

The sequenced sample was peripheral blood mononuclear cells (PBMCs), obtained at baseline. The chain joins TRBV5-4 to TRBJ1-2; possible D gene TRBD1, 6 bases. The TCR sequence derives from a human donor with classical Hodgkin lymphoma. The chain's CDR3 is CASSFWAGDGLFANYGYTF. CDR3 DNA sequence: TGTGCCAGCTCGTTTTGGGCAGGGGACGGACTCTTCGCTAACTATGGCTACACCTTC.